These 17 T cell receptor beta chains were sequenced from one sample in a study of blood T cell repertoires in COVID-19. Profiled with immunoSEQ multiplex PCR; TCRdb holds only in-frame clones, not every one. The table shows about 220,000 clones, with 84% occurring only once. Source material: PBMCs or T cells enriched from blood (not recorded which). The receptors here all came from a woman between 40 and 50 years old who had recovered from COVID-19.

The chain links TRBV6-5 to TRBJ1-2; D perhaps matches TRBD1 (5 bases). CDR1 is MNHEY, CDR2 SVGAGI, per germline. There are 13 residues in the CDR3. Between the trimmed V and J ends, which lost 6 bases and 8 bases, there was a span of 16 bases. The CDR3 here is CASRSPGVQGYTF. DNA for the CDR3: TGTGCCAGCAGATCACCGGGGGTTCAGGGCTACACCTTC.

This chain joins TRBV5-1 and TRBJ2-1; 12 bases line up with TRBD2. This CDR3 region has 19 residues. Looked up from germline, CDR1 is SGHRS and CDR2 is YFSETQ. V shed 4 bases, J shed 9 bases, and the junction held 20 bases outside the gene matches. The CDR3 loop is CASSRATTSGSLGGREQFF. CDR3 sequence (DNA): TGCGCCAGCAGCCGGGCCACGACTAGCGGGAGCTTGGGGGGGCGTGAGCAGTTCTTC.

The chain recombines TRBV28 with TRBJ2-3, with 7 bases aligning to TRBD1. The CDR3 totals 12 residues. Germline trimming cut 10 bases from V and 5 bases from J; bases unmatched to any gene: 6. In germline, CDR1 is MDHEN, CDR2 SYDVKM. CDR3 in DNA: TGTGCCATTACGACAGGGCAAGATACGCAGTATTTT. It yields the protein CAITTGQDTQYF.

The chain is built from TRBV6-1 and TRBJ1-2, with D perhaps TRBD1 (5 bases). V was cut by 3 bases and J by 3 bases, with 17 bases left in between. There are 16 residues in the CDR3. Germline CDR1 MNHNS, CDR2 SASEGT. For the CDR3, the DNA is TGTGCCAGCAGTGAGGAGGGTTCTGGGGGTGACTATGGCTACACCTTC. It is translated as CASSEEGSGGDYGYTF.

The chain couples TRBV27 to TRBJ2-3; D might be TRBD2 (6 bases). The germline gives CDR1 MNHEY, CDR2 SMNVEV (reference sequence). The CDR3 runs to 15 residues. V was clipped by 5 bases and J by 1 base, with 13 bases between them. CDR3 DNA: TGTGCCAGCAGTCTACTCGGGGGTGGCACAGATACGCAGTATTTT. Translation gives CASSLLGGGTDTQYF.

J is TRBJ2-5 and V is TRBV7-8; TRBD2 aligns across 11 bases. Looked up from germline, CDR1 is SGHVS and CDR2 is FQNEAQ. J was trimmed by 7 bases and V by 5 bases; bases with no gene match: 9. The CDR3 covers 15 residues. The CDR3 loop is CASSHSTGTSGTQYF. The CDR3 nucleotides read TGTGCCAGCAGCCACTCGACCGGGACTAGCGGGACCCAGTACTTC.

This rearrangement joins TRBV19 to TRBJ2-5; D ambiguous. This CDR3 is 13 amino acids long. The V and J ends lost 7 bases and 4 bases respectively, with 13 bases between them. Looked up from germline, CDR1 is LNHDA and CDR2 is SQIVND (reference sequence). CDR3 sequence reads: CASTPSLGETQYF. The DNA for the CDR3 is TGTGCCAGTACCCCCTCCCTCGGAGAGACCCAGTACTTC.

The J gene is TRBJ2-2, the V gene TRBV7-2, with 12 nucleotides matching TRBD1. This CDR3 spans 15 amino acids. Unmatched junction bases numbered 5, after V lost 5 bases and J lost 7 bases. Germline lookup yields CDR1 SGHTA and CDR2 FQGNSA. The CDR3 region is CASSPGTGGGGELFF. The CDR3 DNA sequence: TGTGCCAGCAGCCCCGGGACAGGGGGCGGCGGGGAGCTGTTTTTT.

This clone was counted a single time. The J gene is TRBJ2-7, the V gene TRBV5-5; 8 bases agree with TRBD1. The V segment lost 5 bases and the J segment 3 bases; nucleotides outside the gene matches: 7. This CDR3 is 14 amino acids long. CDR1 and CDR2 from the germline V gene are SGHKS and YYEKEE (reference sequence). The chain's CDR3 is CASRRTGKGYEQYF. CDR3 sequence (DNA): TGTGCCAGCAGACGGACAGGGAAAGGCTACGAGCAGTACTTC.

CDR3 nucleotide sequence: TGTGCCAGCAGCTTGGATCAGGGAATCGTCTATGGCTACACCTTC. Translating it yields CASSLDQGIVYGYTF. The chain couples TRBV5-4 to TRBJ1-2; possibly TRBD1 for D (5 bases). Germline lookup yields CDR1 SGHNT and CDR2 YYREEE (reference sequence). Trimming removed 0 bases from V and 4 bases from J, with 13 bases in between. The CDR3 runs to 15 residues.

CDR3 DNA: TGTGCCAGCAGCCAAGTTTGGAGCTCCTACGAGCAGTACTTC. Translation gives CASSQVWSSYEQYF. This rearrangement joins TRBV3-1 (or the pseudogene TRBV3-2) to TRBJ2-7; no firm D call. Germline-derived CDR1 and CDR2 are LGHDT and YNNKEL (reference sequence). With 1 base removed from V and 0 bases from J, the gap between germline ends came to 7 bases. This CDR3 has 14 amino acids.

The chain employs TRBV4-1 and TRBJ2-3; weak D call: TRBD2 (5 bases). This CDR3 contains 16 residues. Germline CDR1 MGHRA, CDR2 YSYEKL. The V end was cut by 0 bases, the J end by 4 bases, with 14 bases between. The CDR3 region has the DNA TGCGCCAGCAGCCAAGATAGTAAGGCCGGGGCAGATACGCAGTATTTT. It codes for CASSQDSKAGADTQYF.

The V call is TRBV5-1, the J call TRBJ2-5, with TRBD1 as a possible D gene (5 bases). Germline V gives CDR1 SGHRS, CDR2 YFSETQ. Trimming pared 0 bases from V and 2 bases from J, leaving 14 bases between. The CDR3 consists of 16 residues. The CDR3 loop is CASSLVLAGRQETQYF. DNA of the CDR3: TGCGCCAGCAGCTTGGTTCTCGCAGGGCGTCAAGAGACCCAGTACTTC. The entire variable domain, with the rest obtained from reference TRBV5-1 and TRBJ2-5, is as follows: KAGVTQTPRYLIKTRGQQVTLSCSPISGHRSVSWYQQTPGQGLQFLFEYFSETQRNKGNFPGRFSGRQFSNSRSEMNVSTLELGDSALYLCASSLVLAGRQETQYFGPGTRLLVL.

CDR3 sequence: CASSLGTSGSPDTQYF. CDR3 bases: TGTGCCAGCAGCTTAGGAACTAGCGGGAGCCCAGATACGCAGTATTTT. The chain employs TRBV11-3 and TRBJ2-3; 11 positions match TRBD2. The CDR3 extends over 16 amino acids. Germline trimming cut 1 base from V and 4 bases from J; bases unmatched to any gene: 4. Per germline, CDR1 SGHNT and CDR2 YENEEA.

The chain links TRBV5-1 to TRBJ2-1; 12 positions agree with TRBD2. V dropped 0 bases and J dropped 8; count of bases not matched to a gene: 12. From germline, CDR1 is SGHRS and CDR2 YFSETQ. The CDR3 is 18 residues long. CDR3 sequence: CASSLDGGLAGNGDEQFF. CDR3 nucleotides: TGCGCCAGCAGCTTGGATGGCGGACTAGCGGGGAACGGGGATGAGCAGTTCTTC.

CDR3 coding DNA: TGCGCCAGCGGGAGGGGACAGGGGGCTAGTGAGCAGTTCTTC. This encodes CASGRGQGASEQFF. The J gene is TRBJ2-1, the V gene TRBV5-1; TRBD1 matches 12 bases. CDR1 and CDR2 from the germline V gene are SGHRS and YFSETQ. Trimming at V came to 7 bases and at J to 9 bases, leaving 8 bases not matched to a gene. The CDR3 consists of 14 residues.

The chain is built from TRBV9 and TRBJ2-5; 9 nucleotides agree with TRBD2. Germline V gene lookup returns CDR1 SGDLS and CDR2 YYNGEE. V gave up 1 base and J gave up 5 bases; unmatched junction bases: 6. The CDR3 length is 15 residues. The CDR3 region is CASSVNSGGQETQYF. In nucleotides, the CDR3 is TGTGCCAGCAGCGTAAACAGCGGGGGGCAGGAGACCCAGTACTTC.